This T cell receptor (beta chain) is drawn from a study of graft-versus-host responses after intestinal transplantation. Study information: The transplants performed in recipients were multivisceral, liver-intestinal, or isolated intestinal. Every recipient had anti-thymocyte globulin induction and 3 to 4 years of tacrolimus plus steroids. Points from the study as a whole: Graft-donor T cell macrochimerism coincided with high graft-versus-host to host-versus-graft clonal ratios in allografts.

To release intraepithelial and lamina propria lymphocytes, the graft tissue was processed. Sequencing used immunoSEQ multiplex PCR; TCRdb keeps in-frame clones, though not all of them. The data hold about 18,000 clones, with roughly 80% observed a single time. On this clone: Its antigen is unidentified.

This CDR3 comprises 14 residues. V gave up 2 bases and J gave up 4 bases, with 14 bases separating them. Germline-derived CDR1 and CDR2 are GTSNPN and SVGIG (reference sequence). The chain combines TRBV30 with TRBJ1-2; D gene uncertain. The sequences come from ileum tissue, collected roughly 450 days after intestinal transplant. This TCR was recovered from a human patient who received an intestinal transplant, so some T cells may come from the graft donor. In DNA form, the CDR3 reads TGTGCCTGGAGTCGCAGGAGGGTTCGCTATGGCTACACCTTC. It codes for CAWSRRRVRYGYTF.